A selection of T cell receptor beta chains follows, all from one sample in a study of cytomegalovirus exposure and HLA in healthy donors. Profiling relied on immunoSEQ multiplex PCR, and the TCRdb table lists in-frame clones only, not all of them. The sample includes fewer than 150,000 clones, more than 75% of them seen just once. Sequenced input: PBMCs. The receptor set was obtained from a male donor in good health and CMV-seronegative. The CDR3 runs from the conserved cysteine through the conserved F or W. Each record gives: J gene, D gene, V gene, clone size, CDR3 protein, CDR3 DNA. The D gene is left open where the match is weak. Size is omitted from some rows. Given values are once, few, many or a class for expanded clones.

TRBJ2-7	NA	TRBV5-1	NA	CASSRTVGDEQYF	TGCGCCAGCAGCCGAACCGTAGGGGACGAGCAGTACTTC
TRBJ1-6	TRBD1	TRBV19	NA	CASSRRTGQGVYNSPLHF	TGTGCCAGTAGTAGGCGGACGGGACAGGGCGTCTATAATTCACCCCTCCACTTT
TRBJ2-2	TRBD1	TRBV5-6	NA	CASRLGGSGTGELFF	TGTGCCAGCAGGTTAGGGGGCTCGGGGACCGGGGAGCTGTTTTTT
TRBJ1-5	NA	TRBV6-1	NA	CASADNQPQHF	TGTGCCAGCGCAGACAATCAGCCCCAGCATTTT
TRBJ1-1	NA	TRBV19	NA	CASRGDAGEPYTEAFF	TGTGCCAGTAGGGGGGACGCAGGGGAACCCTACACTGAAGCTTTCTTT
TRBJ2-5	NA	TRBV29-1	NA	CSVEKADYGGTQYF	TGCAGCGTTGAGAAGGCGGACTACGGCGGGACCCAGTACTTC
TRBJ1-1	TRBD1	TRBV29-1	NA	CSVGIRGDTEAFF	TGCAGCGTTGGTATCAGGGGGGACACTGAAGCTTTCTTT
TRBJ1-1	TRBD1	TRBV9	few	CASSVGQGSRAFF	TGTGCCAGCAGCGTAGGACAGGGTAGTCGAGCTTTCTTT
TRBJ2-4	NA	TRBV6-1	NA	CASSESGGVGQKNIQYF	TGTGCCAGCAGTGAATCTGGGGGCGTGGGCCAGAAAAACATTCAGTACTTC
TRBJ2-5	TRBD1	TRBV27	NA	CASSTGVQETQYF	TGTGCCAGCTCGACAGGGGTCCAAGAGACCCAGTACTTC
TRBJ2-5	NA	TRBV18	NA	CASSPDGDTETQYF	TGTGCCAGCTCACCCGACGGGGACACAGAGACCCAGTACTTC
TRBJ1-1	TRBD1	TRBV29-1	NA	CSVVMPGQTNTEAFF	TGCAGCGTTGTAATGCCGGGACAGACGAACACTGAAGCTTTCTTT
TRBJ2-1	TRBD1	TRBV18	NA	CASSPSAGQGTFF	TGTGCCAGCTCCCCCAGCGCGGGACAGGGGACGTTCTTC
TRBJ2-2	NA	TRBV10-2	NA	CASTQGVELFF	TGCGCCAGCACCCAGGGTGTAGAGCTGTTTTTT
TRBJ1-1	NA	TRBV5-4	NA	CASSPSWGDAFF	TGTGCCAGCAGCCCCTCCTGGGGGGACGCTTTCTTT
TRBJ2-3	NA	TRBV19	NA	CASSIYQGTDTQYF	TGTGCCAGTAGTATCTATCAGGGAACAGATACGCAGTATTTT
TRBJ2-7	NA	TRBV2	NA	CASNGNYEQYF	TGTGCCAGCAACGGTAACTACGAGCAGTACTTC
TRBJ1-6	NA	TRBV9	NA	CASSVGRNSPLHF	TGTGCCAGCAGCGTAGGTCGTAATTCACCCCTCCACTTT
TRBJ2-5	TRBD1	TRBV19	once	CASSMGDRGEETQYF	TGTGCCAGTAGTATGGGGGACAGGGGAGAAGAGACCCAGTACTTC
TRBJ1-5	TRBD1	TRBV5-5	NA	CASSLLTGPINQPQHF	TGTGCCAGCAGCTTGCTGACAGGGCCTATCAATCAGCCCCAGCATTTT
TRBJ2-3	NA	TRBV28	NA	CASSSSDTQYF	TGTGCCAGCAGTTCGTCGGATACGCAGTATTTT
TRBJ1-5	TRBD1	TRBV7-9	NA	CASSPMGQGNQPQHF	TGTGCCAGCAGCCCTATGGGACAGGGTAATCAGCCCCAGCATTTT
TRBJ2-3	TRBD2	TRBV9	NA	CASSRASGVGTQYF	TGTGCCAGCTCCAGGGCTAGCGGGGTGGGTACGCAGTATTTT
TRBJ1-2	NA	TRBV7-2	NA	CASSSTRAQGRWGYTF	TGTGCCAGCAGCTCCACGAGGGCCCAGGGGCGGTGGGGCTACACCTTC
TRBJ1-1	NA	TRBV28	NA	CASSRRRYTEAFF	TGTGCCAGCAGTCGCCGTAGATACACTGAAGCTTTCTTT
TRBJ2-1	NA	TRBV21-1	NA	CASSNQLNNEQFF	TGTGCCAGCAGCAATCAGTTGAACAATGAGCAGTTCTTC
TRBJ1-1	NA	TRBV7-2	NA	CASSLSHAEAFF	TGTGCCAGCAGCTTATCACACGCTGAAGCTTTCTTT
TRBJ1-1	NA	TRBV29-1	NA	CSLTQGMNTEAFF	TGCAGCCTCACCCAGGGCATGAACACTGAAGCTTTCTTT
TRBJ1-5	TRBD1	TRBV19	NA	CASSTQGGQPQHF	TGTGCCAGTAGTACCCAGGGGGGCCAGCCCCAGCATTTT
TRBJ2-1	TRBD2	TRBV30	few	CAWSQRGGMDEQFF	TGTGCCTGGAGCCAGCGGGGGGGCATGGATGAGCAGTTCTTC
TRBJ2-7	TRBD1	TRBV6-6	NA	CASSAGGTGNYEQYF	TGTGCCAGCAGTGCCGGCGGGACAGGGAACTACGAGCAGTACTTC
TRBJ2-7	TRBD1	TRBV6-6	few	CASSLQQGAGEQYF	TGTGCCAGCAGTTTACAACAGGGGGCGGGCGAGCAGTACTTC
TRBJ1-2	NA	TRBV7-2	NA	CASSLTRGIYGYTF	TGTGCCAGCAGCCTTACCAGGGGTATTTATGGCTACACCTTC
TRBJ2-1	NA	TRBV5-4	few	CASSLVEGEQFF	TGTGCCAGCAGCTTGGTGGAGGGTGAGCAGTTCTTC
TRBJ1-6	TRBD1	TRBV5-6	NA	CASSQLIRDRGMNSPLHF	TGTGCCAGCAGCCAACTCATAAGGGACAGGGGAATGAATTCACCCCTCCACTTT
TRBJ1-1	NA	TRBV7-9	NA	CASSSTEGTEAFF	TGTGCCAGCAGTTCTACTGAGGGCACTGAAGCTTTCTTT
TRBJ2-2	NA	TRBV5-4	NA	CASSLGVGELFF	TGTGCCAGCAGCTTGGGAGTCGGGGAGCTGTTTTTT
TRBJ2-7	TRBD1	TRBV10-3	NA	CAIREMTGAYEQYF	TGTGCCATCAGGGAGATGACAGGGGCCTACGAGCAGTACTTC
TRBJ2-7	NA	TRBV11-2	once	CASSLSAPFDGEDEQYF	TGTGCCAGCAGCTTGAGCGCTCCTTTTGATGGGGAGGACGAGCAGTACTTC
TRBJ2-7	NA	TRBV15	NA	CATSRDRGPIEQYF	TGTGCCACCAGCAGAGATAGAGGTCCGATCGAGCAGTACTTC
TRBJ1-6	NA	TRBV6-5	NA	CASTSSRPGTLHF	TGTGCCAGCACCTCCTCGAGGCCGGGAACCCTCCACTTT
TRBJ2-3	TRBD1	TRBV7-2	few	CASSFGQGGDTQYF	TGTGCCAGCAGCTTCGGACAGGGGGGAGATACGCAGTATTTT
TRBJ2-7	TRBD1	TRBV19	NA	CASSMTGASYEQYF	TGTGCCAGTAGTATGACAGGGGCTTCCTACGAGCAGTACTTC
TRBJ2-4	TRBD1	TRBV5-1	NA	CASSLAGTGGKNIQYF	TGCGCCAGCAGCTTGGCAGGGACAGGGGGCAAAAACATTCAGTACTTC
TRBJ1-1	NA	TRBV5-1	NA	CASSLEGGVAFF	TGCGCCAGCAGCTTGGAAGGGGGTGTGGCTTTCTTT
TRBJ2-1	NA	TRBV6-5	NA	CASSLSTPNYNEQFF	TGTGCCAGCAGTTTGTCTACCCCGAACTACAATGAGCAGTTCTTC
TRBJ1-4	NA	TRBV28	NA	CASTMTLDGKLFF	TGTGCCAGCACCATGACACTTGACGGAAAACTGTTTTTT
TRBJ1-5	NA	TRBV27	NA	CASSLKYGGNQPQHF	TGTGCCAGCAGTTTAAAGTACGGGGGCAATCAGCCCCAGCATTTT
TRBJ2-1	NA	TRBV5-1	NA	CASSFFPAQGNEQFF	TGCGCCAGCAGCTTCTTCCCGGCACAGGGCAATGAGCAGTTCTTC
TRBJ2-1	NA	TRBV6-5	NA	CASSPRGGHEQFF	TGTGCCAGCAGTCCCCGAGGAGGGCATGAGCAGTTCTTC